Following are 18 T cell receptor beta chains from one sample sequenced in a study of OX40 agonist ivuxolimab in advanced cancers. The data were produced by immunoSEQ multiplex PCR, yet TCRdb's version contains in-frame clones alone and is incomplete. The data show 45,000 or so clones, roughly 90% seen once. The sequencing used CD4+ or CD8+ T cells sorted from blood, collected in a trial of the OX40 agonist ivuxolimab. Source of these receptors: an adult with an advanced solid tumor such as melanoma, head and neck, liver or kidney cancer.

The CDR3 nucleotides are TGCGCCAGCAGCCCGCGGACAGGGCGATACGAGCAGTACTTC. It encodes CASSPRTGRYEQYF. The chain couples TRBV4-1 to TRBJ2-7; 8 bases fit TRBD1. With 4 bases clipped from V and 4 bases from J, the junction kept 6 bases outside the gene matches. The CDR3 runs to 14 residues. Germline values: CDR1 MGHRA, CDR2 YSYEKL.

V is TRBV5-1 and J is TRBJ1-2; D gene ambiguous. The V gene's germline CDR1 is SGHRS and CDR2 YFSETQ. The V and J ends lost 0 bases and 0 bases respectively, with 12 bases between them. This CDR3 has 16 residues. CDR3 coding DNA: TGCGCCAGCAGCTTGGAGATGCCAGGACCTAACTATGGCTACACCTTC. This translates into CASSLEMPGPNYGYTF.

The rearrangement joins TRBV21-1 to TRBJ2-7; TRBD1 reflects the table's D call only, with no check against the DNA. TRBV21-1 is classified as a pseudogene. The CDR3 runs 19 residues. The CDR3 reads CASSKRTAQCNEKTYEQYF. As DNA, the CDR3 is TGTGCCAGCAGCAAAAGAACAGCCCAATGTAACGAAAAAACATACGAGCAGTACTTC.

As DNA, the CDR3 is TGTGCCAGCAGGTCCCTTAGCGCCTCTAGCTCCTACGAGCAGTACTTC. The encoded protein is CASRSLSASSSYEQYF. The chain links TRBV6-4 to TRBJ2-7; possible D gene TRBD2, 5 bases. V was pared by 6 bases and J by 0 bases, with 18 bases between. Germline V gives CDR1 MRHNA, CDR2 SNTAGT. This CDR3 comprises 16 residues.

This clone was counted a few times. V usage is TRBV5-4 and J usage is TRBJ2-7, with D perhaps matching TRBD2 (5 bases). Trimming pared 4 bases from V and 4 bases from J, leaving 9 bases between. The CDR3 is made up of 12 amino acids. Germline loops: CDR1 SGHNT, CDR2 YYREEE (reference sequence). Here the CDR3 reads CASSRGSYEQYF. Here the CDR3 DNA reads TGTGCCAGCAGCCGAGGGTCATACGAGCAGTACTTC. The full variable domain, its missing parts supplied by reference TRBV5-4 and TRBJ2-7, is ETGVTQSPTHLIKTRGQQVTLRCSSQSGHNTVSWYQQALGQGPQFIFQYYREEENGRGNFPPRFSGLQFPNYSSELNVNALELDDSALYLCASSRGSYEQYFGPGTRLTVT.

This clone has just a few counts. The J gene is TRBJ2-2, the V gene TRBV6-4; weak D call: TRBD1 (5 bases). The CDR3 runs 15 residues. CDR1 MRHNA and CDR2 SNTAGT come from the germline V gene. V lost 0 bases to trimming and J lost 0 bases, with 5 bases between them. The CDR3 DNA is TGTGCCAGCAGTGACTCGGGGCCGAACACCGGGGAGCTGTTTTTT. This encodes CASSDSGPNTGELFF.

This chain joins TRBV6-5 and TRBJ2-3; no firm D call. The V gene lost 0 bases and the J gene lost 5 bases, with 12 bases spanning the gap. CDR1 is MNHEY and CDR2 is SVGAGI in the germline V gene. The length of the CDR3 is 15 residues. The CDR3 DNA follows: TGTGCCAGCAGTTACTCGATAGCCTACAGAGATACGCAGTATTTT. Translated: CASSYSIAYRDTQYF.

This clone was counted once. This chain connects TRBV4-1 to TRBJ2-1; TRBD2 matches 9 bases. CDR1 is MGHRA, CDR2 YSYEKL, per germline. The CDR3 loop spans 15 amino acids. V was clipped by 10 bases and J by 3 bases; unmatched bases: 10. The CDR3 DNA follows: TGCGCCACCCGCGGGGGGGGAGCACACTACAATGAGCAGTTCTTC. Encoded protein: CATRGGGAHYNEQFF.

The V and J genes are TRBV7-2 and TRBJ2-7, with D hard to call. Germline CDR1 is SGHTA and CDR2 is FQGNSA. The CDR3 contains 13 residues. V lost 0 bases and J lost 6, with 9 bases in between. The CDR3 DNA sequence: TGTGCCAGCAGCTTAGCCGGGCCCCCCGAGCAGTACTTC. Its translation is CASSLAGPPEQYF.

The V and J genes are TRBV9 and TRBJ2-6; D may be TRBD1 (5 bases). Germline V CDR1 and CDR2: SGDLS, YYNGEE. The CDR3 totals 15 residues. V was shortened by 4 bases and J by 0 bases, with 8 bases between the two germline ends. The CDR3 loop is CASSIDSSGANVLTF. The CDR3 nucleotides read TGTGCCAGCAGCATCGACAGCTCTGGGGCCAACGTCCTGACTTTC.

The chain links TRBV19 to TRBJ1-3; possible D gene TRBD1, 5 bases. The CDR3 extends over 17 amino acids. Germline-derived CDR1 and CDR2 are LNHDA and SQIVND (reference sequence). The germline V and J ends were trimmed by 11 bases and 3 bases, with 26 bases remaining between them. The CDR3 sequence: CAPTRLTDSSLGNTIYF. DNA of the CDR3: TGTGCCCCCACCCGCCTTACCGACAGCTCACTTGGAAACACCATATATTTT.

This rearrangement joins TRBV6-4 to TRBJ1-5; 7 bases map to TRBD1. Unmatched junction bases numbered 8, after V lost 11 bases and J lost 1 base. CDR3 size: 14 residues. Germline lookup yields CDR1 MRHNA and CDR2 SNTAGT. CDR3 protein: CAGNRGGSNQPQHF. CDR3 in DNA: TGTGCCGGTAACAGGGGAGGAAGCAATCAGCCCCAGCATTTT.

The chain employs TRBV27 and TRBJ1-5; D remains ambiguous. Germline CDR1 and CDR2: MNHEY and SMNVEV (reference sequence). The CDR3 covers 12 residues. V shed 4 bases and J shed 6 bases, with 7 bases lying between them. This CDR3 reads CASSSGVQPQHF. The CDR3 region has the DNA TGTGCCAGCAGTTCCGGGGTTCAGCCCCAGCATTTT.

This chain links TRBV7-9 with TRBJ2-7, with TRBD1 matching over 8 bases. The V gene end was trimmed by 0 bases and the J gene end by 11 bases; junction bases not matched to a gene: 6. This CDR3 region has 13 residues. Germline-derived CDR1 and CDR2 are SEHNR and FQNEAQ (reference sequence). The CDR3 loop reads CASSLADRAIEYF. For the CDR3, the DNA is TGTGCCAGCAGCTTAGCGGACAGGGCGATCGAGTACTTC.

The CDR3 nucleotides read TGTGCCAGCAGTCGCAGCGGGAACGGACAAGAGACCCAGTACTTC. Residues: CASSRSGNGQETQYF. The rearrangement uses TRBV6-5 and TRBJ2-5, with 7 bases identical to TRBD2. In germline, CDR1 is MNHEY, CDR2 SVGAGI. After removal of 5 bases from V and 2 bases from J, the junction contained 8 bases not matched to a gene. This CDR3 is 15 amino acids long.

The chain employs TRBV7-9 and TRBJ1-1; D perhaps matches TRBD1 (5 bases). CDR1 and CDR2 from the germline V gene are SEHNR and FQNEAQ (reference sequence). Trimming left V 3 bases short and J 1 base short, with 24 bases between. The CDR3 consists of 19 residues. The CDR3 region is CASSLGFGHSGTRNTEAFF. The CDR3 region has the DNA TGTGCCAGCAGCTTGGGGTTCGGCCACTCAGGGACTCGGAACACTGAAGCTTTCTTT.

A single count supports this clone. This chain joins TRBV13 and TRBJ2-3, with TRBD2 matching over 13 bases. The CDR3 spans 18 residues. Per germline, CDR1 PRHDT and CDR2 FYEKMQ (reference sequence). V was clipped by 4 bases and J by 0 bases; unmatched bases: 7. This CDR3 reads CASSSAGLAGRSTDTQYF. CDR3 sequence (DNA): TGTGCCAGCAGCTCTGCGGGACTAGCGGGGCGTAGCACAGATACGCAGTATTTT.

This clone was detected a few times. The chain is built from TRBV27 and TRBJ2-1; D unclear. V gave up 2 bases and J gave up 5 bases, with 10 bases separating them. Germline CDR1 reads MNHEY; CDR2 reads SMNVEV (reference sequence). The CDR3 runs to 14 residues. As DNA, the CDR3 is TGTGCCAGCAGTTTAATCTGGACCAACAATGAGCAGTTCTTC. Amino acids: CASSLIWTNNEQFF.